Following are 2 T cell receptor beta chains from one sample sequenced in a study of shared clonotypes between healthy human individuals. Assay used: immunoSEQ multiplex PCR; TCRdb lists only in-frame clones, some missing. The sample has more than 450,000 clones; 79% are singletons. The material sequenced was PBMCs. These receptors came from a woman aged 40 to 55 in good health. Some clones in this sample may be carry-over from other donors' samples.

The DNA for the CDR3 is TGCAGCGTCCTCAGGTGGGGCTCAGGAAACACCATATATTTT. It specifies CSVLRWGSGNTIYF. The chain combines TRBV29-1 with TRBJ1-3, with D possibly matching TRBD1 (5 bases). The CDR3 is made up of 14 amino acids. Trimming left V 6 bases short and J 4 bases short, with 16 bases between. Germline V gene sequence: CDR1 SQVTM, CDR2 ANQGSEA. Supplemented by reference TRBV29-1 and TRBJ1-3, the full variable domain reads SAVISQKPSRDICQRGTSLTIQCQVDSQVTMMFWYRQQPGQSLTLIATANQGSEATYESGFVIDKFPISRPNLTFSTLTVSNMSPEDSSIYLCSVLRWGSGNTIYFGEGSWLTVV.

This clone was found once. The rearrangement joins TRBV6-1 to TRBJ2-7, with D uncertain. Germline V lookup: CDR1 MNHNS, CDR2 SASEGT. This CDR3 has 15 residues. Trimming cost V 1 base and J 2 bases, with 12 bases left between them. CDR3 bases: TGTGCCAGCAGTGAAGGTAGGGATTACCCCTACGAGCAGTACTTC. Its translation: CASSEGRDYPYEQYF.